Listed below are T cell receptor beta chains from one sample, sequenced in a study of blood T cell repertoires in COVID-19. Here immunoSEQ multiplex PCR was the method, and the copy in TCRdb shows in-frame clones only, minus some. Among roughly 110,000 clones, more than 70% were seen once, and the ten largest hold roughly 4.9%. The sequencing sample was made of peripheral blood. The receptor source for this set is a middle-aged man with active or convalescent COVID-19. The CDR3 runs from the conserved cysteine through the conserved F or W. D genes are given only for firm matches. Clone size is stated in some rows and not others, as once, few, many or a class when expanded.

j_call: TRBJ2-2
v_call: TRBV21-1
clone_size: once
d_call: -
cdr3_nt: TGTGCCAGTGTGAGGGGCGGGAGTTCTACCGGGGAGCTGTTTTTT
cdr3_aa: CASVRGGSSTGELFF

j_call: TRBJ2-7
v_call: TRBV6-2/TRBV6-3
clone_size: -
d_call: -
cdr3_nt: TGTGCCAGCAGCTCTATCCAAACCTCCTACGAGCAGTACTTC
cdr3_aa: CASSSIQTSYEQYF

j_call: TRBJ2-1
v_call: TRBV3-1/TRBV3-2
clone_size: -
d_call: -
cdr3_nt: TGTGCCAGCAGCCACCCATTAGGTCCGGGATATGTGCAGTTCTTC
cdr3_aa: CASSHPLGPGYVQFF

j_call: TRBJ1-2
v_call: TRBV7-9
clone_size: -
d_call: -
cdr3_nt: TGTGCCAGCAGCTTAGAGGCAGGGCGAAACTATGGCTACACCTTC
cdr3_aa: CASSLEAGRNYGYTF

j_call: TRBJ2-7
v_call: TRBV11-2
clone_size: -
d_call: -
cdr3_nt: TGTGCCAGCAGCCACCTAAGCGGAGCAGCCTACGAGCAGTACTTC
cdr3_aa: CASSHLSGAAYEQYF

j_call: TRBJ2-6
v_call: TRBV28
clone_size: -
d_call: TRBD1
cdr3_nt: TGTGCCAGCAGTTACTTCCACAGGGGGTACTCTGGGGCCAACGTCCTGACTTTC
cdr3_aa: CASSYFHRGYSGANVLTF

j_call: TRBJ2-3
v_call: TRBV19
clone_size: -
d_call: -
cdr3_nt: TGTGCCAGTAGTATAGAGGCAGGGGAGGGAGATACGCAGTATTTT
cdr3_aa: CASSIEAGEGDTQYF

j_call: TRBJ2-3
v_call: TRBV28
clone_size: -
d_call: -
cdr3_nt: TGTGCCAGCGGGTCCGGGTCCTTCACAGATACGCAGTATTTT
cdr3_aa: CASGSGSFTDTQYF

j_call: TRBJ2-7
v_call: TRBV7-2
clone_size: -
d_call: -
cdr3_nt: TGTGCCAGCAGCCTCCCGAGGTTCGAGCAGTACTTC
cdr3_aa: CASSLPRFEQYF

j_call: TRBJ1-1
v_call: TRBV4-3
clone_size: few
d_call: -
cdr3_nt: TGCGCCAGCAGCCGGACAGCCAACACTGAAGCTTTCTTT
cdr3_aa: CASSRTANTEAFF

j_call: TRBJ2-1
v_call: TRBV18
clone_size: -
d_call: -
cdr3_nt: TGTGCCAGCTCACCGTCGGGTTTCCCCGAGCAGTTCTTC
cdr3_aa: CASSPSGFPEQFF

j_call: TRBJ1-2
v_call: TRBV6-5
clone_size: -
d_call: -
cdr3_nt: TGTGCCAGCAGTTTGGACGGAGGCTATGGCTACACCTTC
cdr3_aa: CASSLDGGYGYTF

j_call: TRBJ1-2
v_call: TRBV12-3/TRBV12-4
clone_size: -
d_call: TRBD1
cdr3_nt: TGTGCCAGCAGTTTAATGGGGACAGGGGGCTACACCTTC
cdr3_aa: CASSLMGTGGYTF